A selection of T cell receptor beta chains follows, all from one sample in a study of T-cell reconstitution after alpha-beta-depleted transplantation in children. One entry per CDR3 protein, called by TCRdb with MiXCR from the PCR reads. The data show about 900,000 distinct CDR3 sequences, roughly 29% seen once. Specimen: PBMCs, mostly from graft donor cells, collected 360 days after TCRalphabeta/CD19-depleted stem cell transplant. The receptor set was obtained from a boy under two years old who had a stem cell transplant for SCID, so the T cells may come from the graft donor. Both conserved end residues are part of each CDR3. Each record gives: J gene, clone size, V gene, D gene, CDR3 protein, CDR3 DNA. A D gene is named only where the DNA matches it firmly. Where a row states a size, it is once, few, many or the class of an expanded clone; other rows omit it.

J gene: TRBJ2-4; clone size: .; V gene: TRBV11-2; D gene: TRBD2; CDR3 protein: CASSLEIHAGGAGNIQYF; CDR3 DNA: TGTGCCAGCAGCTTAGAAATACACGCGGGGGGAGCGGGAAACATTCAGTACTTC
J gene: TRBJ1-2; clone size: .; V gene: TRBV5-6; D gene: .; CDR3 protein: CASSLARTGGYTF; CDR3 DNA: TGTGCCAGCAGCTTGGCCCGGACGGGGGGCTACACCTTC
J gene: TRBJ2-7; clone size: few; V gene: TRBV5-1; D gene: .; CDR3 protein: CASSLEAYPSYEQYF; CDR3 DNA: TGCGCCAGCAGCTTGGAGGCCTACCCTTCCTACGAGCAGTACTTC
J gene: TRBJ2-7; clone size: .; V gene: TRBV4-1; D gene: .; CDR3 protein: CASSQDGADYEQYF; CDR3 DNA: TGCGCCAGCAGCCAAGACGGAGCAGACTACGAGCAGTACTTC
J gene: TRBJ2-1; clone size: few; V gene: TRBV9; D gene: .; CDR3 protein: CASSVEGESYNEQFF; CDR3 DNA: TGTGCCAGCAGCGTAGAGGGTGAGTCCTACAATGAGCAGTTCTTC
J gene: TRBJ2-1; clone size: .; V gene: TRBV7-9; D gene: .; CDR3 protein: CASSLVAQHNEQFF; CDR3 DNA: TGTGCCAGCAGCTTAGTAGCTCAGCACAATGAGCAGTTCTTC
J gene: TRBJ1-4; clone size: few; V gene: TRBV11-2; D gene: TRBD1; CDR3 protein: CASSSNPRQGQGKLFF; CDR3 DNA: TGTGCCAGCAGCTCCAACCCTCGACAGGGACAAGGGAAACTGTTTTTT
J gene: TRBJ1-5; clone size: .; V gene: TRBV27; D gene: .; CDR3 protein: CASSPGPFSNQPQHF; CDR3 DNA: TGTGCCAGCAGTCCCGGACCCTTTAGCAATCAGCCCCAGCATTTT
J gene: TRBJ1-1; clone size: .; V gene: TRBV15; D gene: .; CDR3 protein: CATSTGPVAAFF; CDR3 DNA: TGTGCCACCAGCACCGGCCCGGTAGCCGCTTTCTTT
J gene: TRBJ2-7; clone size: many; V gene: TRBV12-3/TRBV12-4; D gene: .; CDR3 protein: CASSLSGYEQYF; CDR3 DNA: TGCGCCAGCAGCTTGTCGGGCTACGAGCAGTACTTC
J gene: TRBJ2-7; clone size: .; V gene: TRBV6-5; D gene: TRBD2; CDR3 protein: CASSYSGTSGAYEQYF; CDR3 DNA: TGTGCCAGCAGTTACTCTGGGACTAGCGGGGCCTACGAGCAGTACTTC
J gene: TRBJ2-5; clone size: few; V gene: TRBV25-1; D gene: TRBD2; CDR3 protein: CASSESPTGTRQETQYF; CDR3 DNA: TGTGCCAGCAGTGAATCCCCAACCGGGACTAGACAAGAGACCCAGTACTTC
J gene: TRBJ2-1; clone size: .; V gene: TRBV5-1; D gene: .; CDR3 protein: CASLTDYNEQFF; CDR3 DNA: TGCGCCAGCCTTACAGATTACAATGAGCAGTTCTTC
J gene: TRBJ2-1; clone size: .; V gene: TRBV5-6; D gene: TRBD2; CDR3 protein: CASSFRLAGIAEQFF; CDR3 DNA: TGTGCCAGCAGCTTTCGGCTAGCGGGGATTGCTGAGCAGTTCTTC
J gene: TRBJ2-3; clone size: .; V gene: TRBV5-1; D gene: TRBD1; CDR3 protein: CASRPASRTGPGDTQYF; CDR3 DNA: TGCGCCAGCAGGCCCGCGAGCCGGACAGGGCCGGGGGATACGCAGTATTTT
J gene: TRBJ1-2; clone size: .; V gene: TRBV4-2; D gene: .; CDR3 protein: CASSPRPGFGDGYTF; CDR3 DNA: TGTGCCAGCAGCCCCCGCCCAGGGTTTGGGGATGGCTACACCTTC
J gene: TRBJ2-3; clone size: few; V gene: TRBV5-1; D gene: .; CDR3 protein: CASSFGEGTDTQYF; CDR3 DNA: TGCGCCAGCAGCTTCGGGGAAGGCACAGATACGCAGTATTTT
J gene: TRBJ1-3; clone size: few; V gene: TRBV12-3/TRBV12-4; D gene: .; CDR3 protein: CASSSQGSGGNTIYF; CDR3 DNA: TGTGCCAGCAGTTCTCAGGGCTCGGGAGGAAACACCATATATTTT
J gene: TRBJ2-2; clone size: .; V gene: TRBV3-1; D gene: .; CDR3 protein: CASSQEVDSINTGELFF; CDR3 DNA: TGTGCCAGCAGCCAAGAGGTTGACAGCATAAACACCGGGGAGCTGTTTTTT
J gene: TRBJ2-5; clone size: few; V gene: TRBV5-5; D gene: .; CDR3 protein: CASSLEGYSQETQYF; CDR3 DNA: TGTGCCAGCAGCTTGGAAGGATACAGCCAAGAGACCCAGTACTTC
J gene: TRBJ1-4; clone size: few; V gene: TRBV5-1; D gene: .; CDR3 protein: CASSLGGFNEKLFF; CDR3 DNA: TGCGCCAGCAGCTTGGGTGGCTTTAATGAAAAACTGTTTTTT
J gene: TRBJ2-3; clone size: few; V gene: TRBV15; D gene: .; CDR3 protein: CATSRGSGGYTDTQYF; CDR3 DNA: TGTGCCACCAGCAGAGGCTCAGGGGGGTACACAGATACGCAGTATTTT
J gene: TRBJ2-3; clone size: .; V gene: TRBV6-1; D gene: TRBD1; CDR3 protein: CANGQGGLKGTDTQYF; CDR3 DNA: TGTGCCAACGGACAGGGGGGCCTAAAGGGCACAGATACGCAGTATTTT
J gene: TRBJ1-5; clone size: few; V gene: TRBV12-3/TRBV12-4; D gene: TRBD1; CDR3 protein: CASTGQGKGSNQPQHF; CDR3 DNA: TGTGCCAGCACGGGACAGGGCAAAGGAAGCAATCAGCCCCAGCATTTT
J gene: TRBJ2-1; clone size: few; V gene: TRBV4-1; D gene: .; CDR3 protein: CASSQGGPGARHEQFF; CDR3 DNA: TGCGCCAGCAGCCAAGGAGGTCCCGGTGCTCGGCATGAGCAGTTCTTC
J gene: TRBJ2-7; clone size: few; V gene: TRBV5-1; D gene: .; CDR3 protein: CASSLVGDNYEQYF; CDR3 DNA: TGCGCCAGCAGCTTGGTAGGGGACAACTACGAGCAGTACTTC
J gene: TRBJ2-1; clone size: few; V gene: TRBV6-2/TRBV6-3; D gene: TRBD1; CDR3 protein: CASRRQGVAYNEQFF; CDR3 DNA: TGTGCCAGCAGGAGACAGGGGGTAGCCTACAATGAGCAGTTCTTC
J gene: TRBJ2-3; clone size: .; V gene: TRBV5-6; D gene: .; CDR3 protein: CASSHPRAHTDTQYF; CDR3 DNA: TGTGCCAGCAGCCACCCCCGGGCGCACACAGATACGCAGTATTTT
J gene: TRBJ2-1; clone size: few; V gene: TRBV7-6; D gene: .; CDR3 protein: CASSIRRGGSYNEQFF; CDR3 DNA: TGTGCCAGCAGCATAAGGCGAGGGGGTTCTTACAATGAGCAGTTCTTC
J gene: TRBJ1-2; clone size: .; V gene: TRBV5-1; D gene: .; CDR3 protein: CASSWSTSDSPNYGYTF; CDR3 DNA: TGCGCCAGCAGCTGGTCAACTTCCGACAGCCCGAACTATGGCTACACCTTC
J gene: TRBJ2-7; clone size: .; V gene: TRBV18; D gene: .; CDR3 protein: CASSPPGSIYEQYF; CDR3 DNA: TGTGCCAGCTCACCACCTGGAAGCATCTACGAGCAGTACTTC
J gene: TRBJ2-7; clone size: .; V gene: TRBV5-1; D gene: .; CDR3 protein: CASRSLPRSYEQYF; CDR3 DNA: TGCGCCAGCAGGTCCCTCCCCAGGTCCTACGAGCAGTACTTC
J gene: TRBJ2-5; clone size: .; V gene: TRBV3-1; D gene: .; CDR3 protein: CASSQAIGLETQYF; CDR3 DNA: TGTGCCAGCAGCCAAGCTATAGGGCTGGAGACCCAGTACTTC
J gene: TRBJ2-1; clone size: .; V gene: TRBV3-1; D gene: TRBD1; CDR3 protein: CASSRRDREYNEQFF; CDR3 DNA: TGTGCCAGCAGTCGACGGGACAGGGAGTACAATGAGCAGTTCTTC
J gene: TRBJ1-4; clone size: .; V gene: TRBV4-3; D gene: .; CDR3 protein: CASSQEPRGVRANEKLFF; CDR3 DNA: TGCGCCAGCAGCCAAGAACCGCGCGGGGTTCGGGCTAATGAAAAACTGTTTTTT
J gene: TRBJ2-7; clone size: .; V gene: TRBV2; D gene: TRBD1; CDR3 protein: CASSESRTGVSYEQYF; CDR3 DNA: TGTGCCAGCAGTGAATCACGGACAGGGGTCAGCTACGAGCAGTACTTC
J gene: TRBJ2-1; clone size: .; V gene: TRBV6-1; D gene: TRBD1; CDR3 protein: CASSGDRVNYNEQFF; CDR3 DNA: TGTGCCAGCAGTGGGGACAGGGTTAACTACAATGAGCAGTTCTTC
J gene: TRBJ1-5; clone size: .; V gene: TRBV18; D gene: .; CDR3 protein: CASSPRSDGNQPQHF; CDR3 DNA: TGTGCCAGCTCACCGAGATCGGACGGGAATCAGCCCCAGCATTTT
J gene: TRBJ2-2; clone size: .; V gene: TRBV11-2; D gene: TRBD1; CDR3 protein: CASSLKGGQGAGTGELFF; CDR3 DNA: TGTGCCAGCAGCTTAAAAGGCGGGCAGGGGGCCGGGACCGGGGAGCTGTTTTTT
J gene: TRBJ2-7; clone size: once; V gene: TRBV29-1; D gene: TRBD1; CDR3 protein: CSAWDRGYYEQYF; CDR3 DNA: TGCAGCGCCTGGGACAGGGGGTACTACGAGCAGTACTTC
J gene: TRBJ2-3; clone size: many; V gene: TRBV5-1; D gene: .; CDR3 protein: CASSTWWSTDTQYF; CDR3 DNA: TGCGCCAGCAGCACTTGGTGGAGCACAGATACGCAGTATTTT
J gene: TRBJ1-1; clone size: .; V gene: TRBV7-2; D gene: .; CDR3 protein: CASSRRDTMLSGAFF; CDR3 DNA: TGTGCCAGCAGCCGACGGGACACGATGCTAAGCGGAGCTTTCTTT
J gene: TRBJ2-4; clone size: few; V gene: TRBV4-3; D gene: .; CDR3 protein: CASSQDLGMKNIQYF; CDR3 DNA: TGCGCCAGCAGCCAAGATCTAGGAATGAAAAACATTCAGTACTTC
J gene: TRBJ2-7; clone size: .; V gene: TRBV27; D gene: TRBD1; CDR3 protein: CASSLNRGLGYEQYF; CDR3 DNA: TGTGCCAGCAGCCTGAACAGGGGGCTAGGATACGAGCAGTACTTC
J gene: TRBJ1-1; clone size: .; V gene: TRBV6-5; D gene: .; CDR3 protein: CASSYGRSLEAFF; CDR3 DNA: TGTGCCAGCAGTTACGGACGGTCCCTTGAAGCTTTCTTT
J gene: TRBJ1-1; clone size: .; V gene: TRBV28; D gene: .; CDR3 protein: CASSPQGALAEAFF; CDR3 DNA: TGTGCCAGCAGCCCCCAGGGTGCCCTGGCTGAAGCTTTCTTT
J gene: TRBJ1-1; clone size: .; V gene: TRBV5-1; D gene: .; CDR3 protein: CASSFVSNTEAFF; CDR3 DNA: TGCGCCAGCAGCTTCGTATCGAACACTGAAGCTTTCTTT
J gene: TRBJ2-3; clone size: .; V gene: TRBV20-1; D gene: TRBD2; CDR3 protein: CSAGGLAGTDTQYF; CDR3 DNA: TGCAGTGCTGGGGGACTAGCGGGCACAGATACGCAGTATTTT
J gene: TRBJ2-2; clone size: .; V gene: TRBV5-1; D gene: TRBD2; CDR3 protein: CASSSGLAGGPGTGELFF; CDR3 DNA: TGCGCCAGCAGCTCCGGACTAGCGGGGGGGCCTGGTACCGGGGAGCTGTTTTTT
J gene: TRBJ2-3; clone size: .; V gene: TRBV20-1; D gene: .; CDR3 protein: CSARGLARDTQYF; CDR3 DNA: TGCAGTGCTAGAGGGCTAGCGAGAGATACGCAGTATTTT
J gene: TRBJ2-5; clone size: few; V gene: TRBV5-5; D gene: .; CDR3 protein: CASSFRDNLGETQYF; CDR3 DNA: TGTGCCAGCAGCTTCCGGGACAACCTAGGGGAGACCCAGTACTTC
J gene: TRBJ2-7; clone size: few; V gene: TRBV7-6; D gene: TRBD1; CDR3 protein: CASSLEDRGIEQYF; CDR3 DNA: TGTGCCAGCAGCTTAGAGGACAGGGGAATCGAGCAGTACTTC
J gene: TRBJ2-7; clone size: few; V gene: TRBV10-3; D gene: TRBD1; CDR3 protein: CAISAARQGAGYEQYF; CDR3 DNA: TGTGCCATCAGCGCGGCTCGACAGGGGGCGGGCTACGAGCAGTACTTC
J gene: TRBJ2-5; clone size: few; V gene: TRBV5-1; D gene: .; CDR3 protein: CASSRGDQETQYF; CDR3 DNA: TGCGCCAGCAGCCGTGGGGATCAAGAGACCCAGTACTTC
J gene: TRBJ1-2; clone size: .; V gene: TRBV12-3/TRBV12-4; D gene: TRBD1; CDR3 protein: CASSQGASGYTF; CDR3 DNA: TGTGCCAGCAGCCAGGGGGCGAGTGGCTACACCTTC
J gene: TRBJ2-3; clone size: few; V gene: TRBV12-3/TRBV12-4; D gene: .; CDR3 protein: CASTWGVSTDTQYF; CDR3 DNA: TGTGCCAGCACGTGGGGCGTTAGCACAGATACGCAGTATTTT
J gene: TRBJ1-4; clone size: few; V gene: TRBV6-1; D gene: .; CDR3 protein: CASKRGRGEKLFF; CDR3 DNA: TGTGCCAGCAAAAGGGGAAGGGGTGAAAAACTGTTTTTT
J gene: TRBJ1-1; clone size: few; V gene: TRBV2; D gene: .; CDR3 protein: CASRGDTLGTEAFF; CDR3 DNA: TGTGCCAGCAGGGGTGACACCTTGGGCACTGAAGCTTTCTTT
J gene: TRBJ2-2; clone size: few; V gene: TRBV5-1; D gene: TRBD2; CDR3 protein: CASSLQRGANTGELFF; CDR3 DNA: TGCGCCAGCAGCTTGCAGCGGGGAGCGAACACCGGGGAGCTGTTTTTT